The clone carrying this TCR beta chain was seen a few times. Its specificity is not known. These data come from a study of chemoradiotherapy in HPV16-positive cancers. Study context: Functional T-cell assays on a couple of HPV16-positive patients' cells defined candidate HPV-specific clones and common TCR motifs.

Produced via immunoSEQ multiplex PCR; TCRdb's table is partial and in-frame only. Among about 10,000 clones, more than 70% were seen once, and the ten largest hold roughly 13%. Repertoires were sampled repeatedly during chemoradiotherapy. In germline, CDR1 is SGHRS, CDR2 YFSETQ. The CDR3 totals 15 residues. The V end lost 0 bases, the J end lost 5 bases, and 15 bases lay between the germline ends. Findings of the study overall: HPV-responsive T-cell expansion during chemoradiotherapy was linked to improved recurrence-free survival in HPV16-positive patients. During treatment, candidate HPV-specific clones and E7-related motifs expanded in tumor.

Material: tumor tissue, obtained from a patient who underwent chemoradiotherapy. This receptor was identified in a human donor with HPV-associated anogenital cancer. The V gene is TRBV5-1, the J gene TRBJ2-7, with D perhaps matching TRBD1 or TRBD2 (5 bases each). The CDR3 region is CASSLVVGTPHEQYF. The DNA for the CDR3 is TGCGCCAGCAGCTTGGTAGTTGGGACGCCGCACGAGCAGTACTTC.